A selection of T cell receptor beta chains follows, all from one sample in a study of beta chain features in type 1 diabetes. Clones were read by immunoSEQ multiplex PCR, and TCRdb kept only the in-frame ones, dropping some. The sample lists hundreds of thousands of clones; about an eighth were seen once. The sequenced material came from naive CD4+ T cells from blood. Every receptor here comes from a man between 18 and 35 years old with type 1 diabetes. CDR3s leave out the opening cysteine and the closing phenylalanine or tryptophan. A D gene is named only where the DNA matches it firmly. Size is omitted from some rows. Given values are once, few, many or a class for expanded clones.

D gene: -; CDR3 length: 9; J gene: TRBJ1-2; V gene: TRBV19; clone size: -; CDR3 protein: ASSDNYGYT
D gene: -; CDR3 length: 13; J gene: TRBJ1-1; V gene: TRBV6-5; clone size: few; CDR3 protein: ASSYGTTLNTEAF
D gene: -; CDR3 length: 9; J gene: TRBJ2-7; V gene: TRBV7-9; clone size: -; CDR3 protein: ASSYAYEQY
D gene: -; CDR3 length: 11; J gene: TRBJ2-5; V gene: TRBV6-5; clone size: -; CDR3 protein: ASSSVLRETQY
D gene: TRBD1; CDR3 length: 13; J gene: TRBJ1-6; V gene: TRBV28; clone size: few; CDR3 protein: ASSLWPDRASPLH
D gene: -; CDR3 length: 8; J gene: TRBJ1-2; V gene: TRBV20-1; clone size: few; CDR3 protein: SDSSYGYT
D gene: -; CDR3 length: 10; J gene: TRBJ1-2; V gene: TRBV25-1; clone size: few; CDR3 protein: ASREDNSGYT
D gene: TRBD2; CDR3 length: 15; J gene: TRBJ2-1; V gene: TRBV4-1; clone size: -; CDR3 protein: ASSREASGGDYNEQF
D gene: -; CDR3 length: 11; J gene: TRBJ1-1; V gene: TRBV4-2; clone size: -; CDR3 protein: ASSQDQMGRAF
D gene: -; CDR3 length: 12; J gene: TRBJ1-1; V gene: TRBV29-1; clone size: few; CDR3 protein: SVRGGTVDTEAF
D gene: -; CDR3 length: 14; J gene: TRBJ1-2; V gene: TRBV18; clone size: few; CDR3 protein: ASSPLGGTLNYGYT
D gene: -; CDR3 length: 13; J gene: TRBJ2-5; V gene: TRBV10-3; clone size: few; CDR3 protein: AISDGQAPEGTQY
D gene: -; CDR3 length: 11; J gene: TRBJ1-6; V gene: TRBV19; clone size: few; CDR3 protein: ASSIGGAITLH
D gene: TRBD1; CDR3 length: 16; J gene: TRBJ1-1; V gene: TRBV5-1; clone size: few; CDR3 protein: ASSPGTGGFLKNTEAF
D gene: -; CDR3 length: 15; J gene: TRBJ2-1; V gene: TRBV7-9; clone size: -; CDR3 protein: ASSLKAGRGHINEQF
D gene: -; CDR3 length: 11; J gene: TRBJ2-5; V gene: TRBV19; clone size: -; CDR3 protein: ASSIAGEETQY
D gene: -; CDR3 length: 13; J gene: TRBJ2-7; V gene: TRBV5-1; clone size: -; CDR3 protein: ASSSQSGGIYEQY
D gene: -; CDR3 length: 14; J gene: TRBJ2-3; V gene: TRBV7-9; clone size: -; CDR3 protein: ASSPTGTKTPDTQY
D gene: -; CDR3 length: 12; J gene: TRBJ1-2; V gene: TRBV19; clone size: few; CDR3 protein: ASRGPWADYGYT
D gene: -; CDR3 length: 10; J gene: TRBJ1-1; V gene: TRBV30; clone size: -; CDR3 protein: ALIEGGTEAF
D gene: TRBD1; CDR3 length: 8; J gene: TRBJ2-3; V gene: TRBV28; clone size: -; CDR3 protein: ASLGGQAF
D gene: -; CDR3 length: 10; J gene: TRBJ2-2; V gene: TRBV2; clone size: -; CDR3 protein: ASSPPAGELF
D gene: -; CDR3 length: 12; J gene: TRBJ2-3; V gene: TRBV5-1; clone size: -; CDR3 protein: ASSLSGQPDTQY
D gene: -; CDR3 length: 11; J gene: TRBJ1-2; V gene: TRBV28; clone size: few; CDR3 protein: ASSLLRGSGYT
D gene: -; CDR3 length: 15; J gene: TRBJ2-7; V gene: TRBV27; clone size: -; CDR3 protein: ASSLEVGSGPHYEQY
D gene: -; CDR3 length: 10; J gene: TRBJ2-3; V gene: TRBV18; clone size: few; CDR3 protein: ASSPKGDTQY
D gene: -; CDR3 length: 11; J gene: TRBJ1-2; V gene: TRBV14; clone size: -; CDR3 protein: ASSQRGLDGYT
D gene: -; CDR3 length: 9; J gene: TRBJ2-5; V gene: TRBV10-2; clone size: -; CDR3 protein: ASTTWETQY
D gene: TRBD1; CDR3 length: 14; J gene: TRBJ2-1; V gene: TRBV4-1; clone size: few; CDR3 protein: ASSQGDRGTYNEQF
D gene: -; CDR3 length: 12; J gene: TRBJ1-5; V gene: TRBV28; clone size: few; CDR3 protein: ASSFDRRNQPQH
D gene: -; CDR3 length: 13; J gene: TRBJ1-4; V gene: TRBV6-5; clone size: few; CDR3 protein: ASSYSPATNEKLF
D gene: -; CDR3 length: 10; J gene: TRBJ2-7; V gene: TRBV18; clone size: few; CDR3 protein: ASSPEGYEQY
D gene: -; CDR3 length: 13; J gene: TRBJ1-1; V gene: TRBV28; clone size: few; CDR3 protein: ASSHLGGDNTEAF
D gene: -; CDR3 length: 15; J gene: TRBJ2-7; V gene: TRBV5-6; clone size: -; CDR3 protein: ASSLYNGGIVRDEQY
D gene: -; CDR3 length: 15; J gene: TRBJ2-7; V gene: TRBV30; clone size: few; CDR3 protein: AWSRPLDSSSSYEQY
D gene: TRBD1; CDR3 length: 10; J gene: TRBJ2-7; V gene: TRBV25-1; clone size: few; CDR3 protein: AGSDRGHEQY
D gene: -; CDR3 length: 13; J gene: TRBJ1-5; V gene: TRBV7-2; clone size: few; CDR3 protein: ASSLKSEVNQPQH
D gene: TRBD2; CDR3 length: 16; J gene: TRBJ2-7; V gene: TRBV13; clone size: -; CDR3 protein: ASSLVPLAGGPGYEQY
D gene: TRBD1; CDR3 length: 16; J gene: TRBJ1-2; V gene: TRBV15; clone size: -; CDR3 protein: ATSRAGTGPSKDYGYT
D gene: TRBD2; CDR3 length: 14; J gene: TRBJ2-1; V gene: TRBV4-1; clone size: few; CDR3 protein: ASSPSGGLPYNEQF
D gene: -; CDR3 length: 11; J gene: TRBJ1-1; V gene: TRBV5-1; clone size: -; CDR3 protein: ASSLGSNTEAF
D gene: -; CDR3 length: 11; J gene: TRBJ2-7; V gene: TRBV7-2; clone size: few; CDR3 protein: ASSRAGIYEQY
D gene: -; CDR3 length: 12; J gene: TRBJ1-2; V gene: TRBV27; clone size: -; CDR3 protein: ASSRIDSSYGYT
D gene: -; CDR3 length: 9; J gene: TRBJ1-2; V gene: TRBV9; clone size: -; CDR3 protein: ASSVGYGYT